This T cell receptor (beta chain) comes out of a study of T-cell reconstitution after alpha-beta-depleted transplantation in children. Notes on the study in general: Several hundred expanded graft clones reportedly were the source of alpha-beta T cells about two months after transplant. Surviving thymic progenitors and recipient T cells were the source of high TCRbeta diversity at day 60 in some patients. T-cell counts and diversity were attributed mostly to newly produced T cells one year after transplant.

Notes on this clonotype: Its antigen is not known.

The CDR3 runs 18 residues. Germline values: CDR1 MNHEY, CDR2 SMNVEV (reference sequence). V lost 5 bases, J lost 0 bases, and 12 bases stayed unmatched. Preparation of the TCRbeta library used unique molecular identifiers. One entry per CDR3 protein results from TCRdb running MiXCR on the PCR reads. The sample includes 450,000 to 600,000 distinct CDR3 sequences, approximately 13% of them seen just once. This material consisted of PBMCs, mostly from graft donor cells, taken 360 days after TCRalphabeta/CD19-depleted stem cell transplant. The sequence derives from a male patient younger than 18 who had a stem cell transplant for acute myeloid leukemia, so the T cells may come from the graft donor. The chain carries TRBV27 and TRBJ2-4; TRBD2 matches at 8 bases. CDR3 loop: CASSLPSGSPQAKNIQYF. In DNA form, the CDR3 reads TGTGCCAGCAGTCTGCCAAGCGGGAGCCCACAAGCCAAAAACATTCAGTACTTC.